The rows below give T cell receptor beta chains drawn from one sample of a study of CD8 T cells in ankylosing spondylitis. TCRdb ran MiXCR on the 5' RACE reads and lists one entry per CDR3 protein. The sample has some 130,000 distinct CDR3 sequences; about 6.7% are singletons. The material sequenced was blood, either unsorted or a sorted T cell fraction (not recorded which). The receptors come from a female donor with ankylosing spondylitis or in good health (not recorded which). The CDR3 runs from the conserved cysteine through the conserved F or W. A D gene is named only where the DNA matches it firmly. Where a row states a size, it is once, few, many or the class of an expanded clone; other rows omit it.

V gene: TRBV20-1; clone size: many; D gene: TRBD2; J gene: TRBJ2-3; CDR3 protein: CSARDPLAGKTDTQYF; CDR3 DNA: TGCAGTGCTAGAGATCCACTAGCGGGAAAGACAGATACGCAGTATTTT
V gene: TRBV11-2; clone size: NA; D gene: NA; J gene: TRBJ2-5; CDR3 protein: CASSFELNRPQETQYF; CDR3 DNA: TGTGCCAGCAGCTTTGAACTGAACAGACCCCAAGAGACCCAGTACTTC
V gene: TRBV12-3/TRBV12-4; clone size: many; D gene: TRBD2; J gene: TRBJ2-1; CDR3 protein: CASSGPSGGSYNEQFF; CDR3 DNA: TGTGCCAGCAGTGGACCTAGCGGGGGGAGCTACAATGAGCAGTTCTTC
V gene: TRBV30; clone size: many; D gene: TRBD2; J gene: TRBJ2-3; CDR3 protein: CAWTSGGAEDTQYF; CDR3 DNA: TGTGCCTGGACTAGCGGGGGGGCCGAAGATACGCAGTATTTT
V gene: TRBV7-2; clone size: few; D gene: TRBD1; J gene: TRBJ1-2; CDR3 protein: CASSRTGVGYGYTF; CDR3 DNA: TGTGCCAGCAGCCGCACAGGGGTAGGCTATGGCTACACCTTC
V gene: TRBV4-3; clone size: many; D gene: NA; J gene: TRBJ1-1; CDR3 protein: CASSQDRTVNTEAFF; CDR3 DNA: TGCGCCAGCAGCCAAGATAGGACGGTGAACACTGAAGCTTTCTTT
V gene: TRBV12-3/TRBV12-4; clone size: many; D gene: TRBD1; J gene: TRBJ1-5; CDR3 protein: CASSNPGGSRNQPQHF; CDR3 DNA: TGTGCCAGCAGCAACCCAGGGGGAAGTCGCAATCAGCCCCAGCATTTT
V gene: TRBV6-5; clone size: few; D gene: NA; J gene: TRBJ2-2; CDR3 protein: CASSYKVPGELFF; CDR3 DNA: TGTGCCAGCAGTTACAAGGTCCCCGGGGAGCTGTTTTTT
V gene: TRBV5-1; clone size: many; D gene: TRBD2; J gene: TRBJ2-3; CDR3 protein: CASSLAAIAGADTQYF; CDR3 DNA: TGCGCCAGCAGCTTGGCCGCGATAGCGGGCGCAGATACGCAGTATTTT
V gene: TRBV5-1; clone size: many; D gene: TRBD1; J gene: TRBJ1-2; CDR3 protein: CASSPRTGMGYGYTF; CDR3 DNA: TGCGCCAGCAGCCCTCGGACAGGGATGGGCTATGGCTACACCTTC